This entry concerns a single T cell receptor (beta chain). The sample belongs to a study of T cell repertoires in cytomegalovirus infection. As for the study in general: Matching HLA type and CMV infection were both indicated by public TCR beta signatures.

This CDR3 has 16 amino acids. V gave up 4 bases and J gave up 5 bases; unmatched junction bases: 8. Germline V gene sequence: CDR1 SGHDN, CDR2 FVKESK. Each CDR3 protein is one row after TCRdb ran MiXCR on the reads. The sample shows a few hundred thousand distinct CDR3 sequences, about 15% of them seen only once. V is TRBV14 and J is TRBJ2-2; 9 bases align to TRBD1. The sequence came from a human donor in good health (CMV status not recorded). Some clones in this sample may be carry-over from other donors' samples. Sequencing was carried out using CD8+ T cells from PBMCs. CDR3 bases: TGTGCCAGCAGCCTTCTGGGACAGGGAAGAACCGGGGAGCTGTTTTTT. It is translated as CASSLLGQGRTGELFF. The whole variable domain, filled in from reference TRBV14 and TRBJ2-2, reads EAGVTQFPSHSVIEKGQTVTLRCDPISGHDNLYWYRRVMGKEIKFLLHFVKESKQDESGMPNNRFLAERTGGTYSTLKVQPAELEDSGVYFCASSLLGQGRTGELFFGEGSRLTVL.